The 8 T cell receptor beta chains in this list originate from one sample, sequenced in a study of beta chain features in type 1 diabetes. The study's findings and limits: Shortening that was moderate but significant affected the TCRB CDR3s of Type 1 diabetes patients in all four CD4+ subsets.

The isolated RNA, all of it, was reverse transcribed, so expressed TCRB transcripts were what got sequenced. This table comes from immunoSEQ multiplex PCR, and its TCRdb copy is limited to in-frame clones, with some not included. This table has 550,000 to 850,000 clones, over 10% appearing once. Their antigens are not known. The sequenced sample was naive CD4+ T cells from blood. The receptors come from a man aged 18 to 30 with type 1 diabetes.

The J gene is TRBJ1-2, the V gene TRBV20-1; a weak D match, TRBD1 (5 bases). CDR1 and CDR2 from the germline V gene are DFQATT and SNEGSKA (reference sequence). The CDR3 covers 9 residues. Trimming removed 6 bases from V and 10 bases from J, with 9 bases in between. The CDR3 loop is CSASGTYTF. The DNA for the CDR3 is TGCAGTGCGTCAGGGACCTACACCTTC.

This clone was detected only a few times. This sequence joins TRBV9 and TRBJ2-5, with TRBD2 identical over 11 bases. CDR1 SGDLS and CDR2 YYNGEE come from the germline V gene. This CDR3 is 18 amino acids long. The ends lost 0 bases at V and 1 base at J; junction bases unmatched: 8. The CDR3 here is CASSVAPSGGLIQETQYF. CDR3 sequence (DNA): TGTGCCAGCAGCGTAGCACCTAGCGGGGGGTTAATCCAAGAGACCCAGTACTTC.

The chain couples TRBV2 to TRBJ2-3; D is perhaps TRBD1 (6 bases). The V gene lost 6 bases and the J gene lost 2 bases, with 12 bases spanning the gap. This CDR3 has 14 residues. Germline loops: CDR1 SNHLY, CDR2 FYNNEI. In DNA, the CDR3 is TGTGCCAGCAGGGGGGCAGGGGACACAGATACGCAGTATTTT. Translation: CASRGAGDTDTQYF.

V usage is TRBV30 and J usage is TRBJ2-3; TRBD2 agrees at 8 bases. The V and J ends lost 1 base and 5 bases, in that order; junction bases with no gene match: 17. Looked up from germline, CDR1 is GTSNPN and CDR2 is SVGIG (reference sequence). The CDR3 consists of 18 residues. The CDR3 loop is CAWSASHFLLAGLDTQYF. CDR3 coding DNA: TGTGCCTGGAGTGCAAGCCACTTTCTTTTAGCGGGGCTAGATACGCAGTATTTT.

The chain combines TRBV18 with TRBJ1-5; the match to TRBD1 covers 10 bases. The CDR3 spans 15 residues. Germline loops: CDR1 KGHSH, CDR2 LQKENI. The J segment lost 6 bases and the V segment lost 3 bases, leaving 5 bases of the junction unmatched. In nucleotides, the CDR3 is TGTGCCAGCTCACCTCAGGACAGGGGGATTCAGCCCCAGCATTTT. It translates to CASSPQDRGIQPQHF.

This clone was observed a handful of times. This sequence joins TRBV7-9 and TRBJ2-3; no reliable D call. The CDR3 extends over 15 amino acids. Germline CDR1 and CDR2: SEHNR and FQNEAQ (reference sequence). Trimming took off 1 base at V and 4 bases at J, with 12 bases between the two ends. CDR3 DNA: TGTGCCAGCAGCTTAGAGGCTAGATGGGCAGATACGCAGTATTTT. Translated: CASSLEARWADTQYF.

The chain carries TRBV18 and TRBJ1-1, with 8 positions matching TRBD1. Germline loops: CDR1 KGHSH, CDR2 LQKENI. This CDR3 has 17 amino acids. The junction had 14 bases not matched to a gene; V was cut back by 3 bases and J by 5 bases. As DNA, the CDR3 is TGTGCCAGCTCACCGAGAAGTTCGGGGACAGGACTTACTGAAGCTTTCTTT. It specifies CASSPRSSGTGLTEAFF.

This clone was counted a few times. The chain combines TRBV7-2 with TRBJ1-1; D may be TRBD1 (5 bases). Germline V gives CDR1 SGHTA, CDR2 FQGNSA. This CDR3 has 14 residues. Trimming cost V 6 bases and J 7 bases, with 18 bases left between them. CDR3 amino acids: CASRRLGGGVEAFF. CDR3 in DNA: TGTGCCAGCAGGCGTCTCGGGGGGGGAGTTGAAGCTTTCTTT.